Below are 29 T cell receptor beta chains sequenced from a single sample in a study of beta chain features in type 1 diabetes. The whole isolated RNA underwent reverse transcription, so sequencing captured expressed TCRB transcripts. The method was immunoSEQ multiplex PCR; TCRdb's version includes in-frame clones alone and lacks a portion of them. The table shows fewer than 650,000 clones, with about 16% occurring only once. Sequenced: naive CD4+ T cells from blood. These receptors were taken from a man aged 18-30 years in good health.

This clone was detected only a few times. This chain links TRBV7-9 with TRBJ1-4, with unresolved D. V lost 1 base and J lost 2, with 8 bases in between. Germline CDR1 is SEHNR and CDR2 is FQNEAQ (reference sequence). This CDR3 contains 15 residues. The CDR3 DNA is TGTGCCAGCAGCTTAGACGTTCAGACTAATGAAAAACTGTTTTTT. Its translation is CASSLDVQTNEKLFF.

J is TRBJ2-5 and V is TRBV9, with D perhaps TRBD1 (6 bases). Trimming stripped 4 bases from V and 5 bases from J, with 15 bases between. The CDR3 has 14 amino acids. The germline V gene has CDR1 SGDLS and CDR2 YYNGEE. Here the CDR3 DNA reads TGTGCCAGCAGCCAACAAGGGGGTCCGGAGACCCAGTACTTC. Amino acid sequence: CASSQQGGPETQYF.

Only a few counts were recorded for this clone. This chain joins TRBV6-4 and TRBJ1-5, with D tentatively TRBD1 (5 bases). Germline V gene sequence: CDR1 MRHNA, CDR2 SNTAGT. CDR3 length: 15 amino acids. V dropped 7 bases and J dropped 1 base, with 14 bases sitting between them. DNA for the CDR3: TGTGCCAGCATCAGGGACCGTATGAGCAATCAGCCCCAGCATTTT. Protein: CASIRDRMSNQPQHF.

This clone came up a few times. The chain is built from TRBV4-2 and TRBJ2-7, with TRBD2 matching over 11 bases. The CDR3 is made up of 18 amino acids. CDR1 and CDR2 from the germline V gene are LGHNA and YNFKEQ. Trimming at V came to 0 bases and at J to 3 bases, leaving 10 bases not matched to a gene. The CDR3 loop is CASSQDRISGGAGYEQYF. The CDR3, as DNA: TGTGCCAGCAGCCAAGATCGGATTAGCGGGGGGGCCGGCTACGAGCAGTACTTC.

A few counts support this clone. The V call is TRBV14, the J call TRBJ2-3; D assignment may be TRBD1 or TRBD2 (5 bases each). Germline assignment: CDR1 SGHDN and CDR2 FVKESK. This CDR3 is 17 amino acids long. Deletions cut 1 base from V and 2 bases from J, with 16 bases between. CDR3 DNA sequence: TGTGCCAGCAGCCAAGTGAATTGGGGACCTCTCACAGATACGCAGTATTTT. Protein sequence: CASSQVNWGPLTDTQYF.

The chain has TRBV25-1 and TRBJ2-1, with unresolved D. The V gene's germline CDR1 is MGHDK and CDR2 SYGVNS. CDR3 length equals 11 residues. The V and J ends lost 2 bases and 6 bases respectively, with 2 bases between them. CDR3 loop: CASSETNEQFF. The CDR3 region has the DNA TGTGCCAGCAGTGAAACCAATGAGCAGTTCTTC. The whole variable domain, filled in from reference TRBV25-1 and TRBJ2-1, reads EADIYQTPRYLVIGTGKKITLECSQTMGHDKMYWYQQDPGMELHLIHYSYGVNSTEKGDLSSESTVSRIRTEHFPLTLESARPSHTSQYLCASSETNEQFFGPGTRLTVL.

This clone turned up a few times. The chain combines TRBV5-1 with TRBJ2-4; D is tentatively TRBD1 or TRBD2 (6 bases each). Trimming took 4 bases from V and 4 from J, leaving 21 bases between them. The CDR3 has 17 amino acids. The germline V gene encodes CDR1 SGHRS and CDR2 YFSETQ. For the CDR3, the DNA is TGCGCCAGCAGCCTGAGGGGGGACCAGAGGGCAAAAAACATTCAGTACTTC. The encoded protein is CASSLRGDQRAKNIQYF.

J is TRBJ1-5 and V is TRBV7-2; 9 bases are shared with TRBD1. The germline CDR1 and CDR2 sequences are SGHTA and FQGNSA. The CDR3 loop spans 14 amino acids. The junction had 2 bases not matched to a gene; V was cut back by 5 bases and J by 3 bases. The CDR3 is CASSGQGNNQPQHF. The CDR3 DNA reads TGTGCCAGCAGCGGACAGGGGAACAATCAGCCCCAGCATTTT. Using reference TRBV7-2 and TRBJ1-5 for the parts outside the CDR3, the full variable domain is GAGVSQSPSNKVTEKGKDVELRCDPISGHTALYWYRQSLGQGLEFLIYFQGNSAPDKSGLPSDRFSAERTGGSVSTLTIQRTQQEDSAVYLCASSGQGNNQPQHFGDGTRLSIL.

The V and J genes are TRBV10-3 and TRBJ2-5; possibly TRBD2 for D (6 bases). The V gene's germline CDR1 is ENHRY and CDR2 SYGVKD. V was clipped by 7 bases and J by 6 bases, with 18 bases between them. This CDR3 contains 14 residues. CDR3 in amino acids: CAIKEGLRQQTQYF. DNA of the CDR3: TGTGCCATCAAAGAGGGACTTAGACAGCAGACCCAGTACTTC.

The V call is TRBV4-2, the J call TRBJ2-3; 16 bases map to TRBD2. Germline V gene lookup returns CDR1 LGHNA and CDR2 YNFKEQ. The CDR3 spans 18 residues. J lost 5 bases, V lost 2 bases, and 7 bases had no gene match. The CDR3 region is CASSQSGTSGRARDTQYF. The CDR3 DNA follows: TGTGCCAGCAGCCAATCAGGGACTAGCGGGAGGGCTAGAGATACGCAGTATTTT.

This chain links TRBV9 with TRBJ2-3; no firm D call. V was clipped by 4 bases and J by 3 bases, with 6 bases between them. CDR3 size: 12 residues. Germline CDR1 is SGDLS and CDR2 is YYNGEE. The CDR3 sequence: CASSRLTDTQYF. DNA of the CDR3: TGTGCCAGCAGCAGGCTGACAGATACGCAGTATTTT. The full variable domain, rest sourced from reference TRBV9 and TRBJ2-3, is DSGVTQTPKHLITATGQRVTLRCSPRSGDLSVYWYQQSLDQGLQFLIQYYNGEERAKGNILERFSAQQFPDLHSELNLSSLELGDSALYFCASSRLTDTQYFGPGTRLTVL.

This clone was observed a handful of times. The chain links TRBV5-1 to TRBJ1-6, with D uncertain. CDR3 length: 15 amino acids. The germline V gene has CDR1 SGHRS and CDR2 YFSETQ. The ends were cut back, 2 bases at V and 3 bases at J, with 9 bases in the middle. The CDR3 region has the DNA TGCGCCAGCAGCTTCGGGGAAATCTATAATTCACCCCTCCACTTT. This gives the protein CASSFGEIYNSPLHF. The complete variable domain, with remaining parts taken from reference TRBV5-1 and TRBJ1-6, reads KAGVTQTPRYLIKTRGQQVTLSCSPISGHRSVSWYQQTPGQGLQFLFEYFSETQRNKGNFPGRFSGRQFSNSRSEMNVSTLELGDSALYLCASSFGEIYNSPLHFGNGTRLTVT.

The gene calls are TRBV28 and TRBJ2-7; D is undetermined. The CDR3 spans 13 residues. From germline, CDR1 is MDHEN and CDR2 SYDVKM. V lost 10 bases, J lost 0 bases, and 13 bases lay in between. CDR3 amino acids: CAIENSSSYEQYF. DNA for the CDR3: TGTGCCATTGAGAACAGTAGCTCCTACGAGCAGTACTTC. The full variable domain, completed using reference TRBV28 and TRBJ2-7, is DVKVTQSSRYLVKRTGEKVFLECVQDMDHENMFWYRQDPGLGLRLIYFSYDVKMKEKGDIPEGYSVSREKKERFSLILESASTNQTSMYLCAIENSSSYEQYFGPGTRLTVT.

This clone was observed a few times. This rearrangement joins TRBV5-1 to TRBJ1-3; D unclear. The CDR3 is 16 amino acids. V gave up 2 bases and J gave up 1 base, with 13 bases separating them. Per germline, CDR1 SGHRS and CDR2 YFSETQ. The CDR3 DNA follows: TGCGCCAGCAGCTTAAGGGCAGTAGGGTCTGGAAACACCATATATTTT. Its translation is CASSLRAVGSGNTIYF.

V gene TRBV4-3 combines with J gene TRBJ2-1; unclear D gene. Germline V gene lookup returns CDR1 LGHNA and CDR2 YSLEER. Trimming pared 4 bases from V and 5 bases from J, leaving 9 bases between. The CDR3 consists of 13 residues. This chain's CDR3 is CASSRPSDNEQFF. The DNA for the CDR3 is TGCGCCAGCAGCCGACCGAGCGACAATGAGCAGTTCTTC.

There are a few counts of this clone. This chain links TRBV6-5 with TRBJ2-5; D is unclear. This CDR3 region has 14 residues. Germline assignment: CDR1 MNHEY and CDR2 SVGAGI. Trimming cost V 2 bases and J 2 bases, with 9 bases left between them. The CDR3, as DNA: TGTGCCAGCAGTTACCGAACAGTGCAAGAGACCCAGTACTTC. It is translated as CASSYRTVQETQYF.

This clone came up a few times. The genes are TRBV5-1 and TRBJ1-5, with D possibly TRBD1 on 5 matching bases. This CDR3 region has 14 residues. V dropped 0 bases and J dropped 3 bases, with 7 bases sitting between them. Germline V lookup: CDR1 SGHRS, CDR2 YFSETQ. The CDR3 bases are TGCGCCAGCAGCTTGGAAGGGGACAATCAGCCCCAGCATTTT. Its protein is CASSLEGDNQPQHF.

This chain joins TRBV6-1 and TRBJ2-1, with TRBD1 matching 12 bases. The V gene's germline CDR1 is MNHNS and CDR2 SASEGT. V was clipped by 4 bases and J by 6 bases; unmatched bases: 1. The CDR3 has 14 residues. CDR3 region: CASSGDRGRNEQFF. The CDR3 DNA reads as TGTGCCAGCAGTGGGGACAGGGGGCGCAATGAGCAGTTCTTC.

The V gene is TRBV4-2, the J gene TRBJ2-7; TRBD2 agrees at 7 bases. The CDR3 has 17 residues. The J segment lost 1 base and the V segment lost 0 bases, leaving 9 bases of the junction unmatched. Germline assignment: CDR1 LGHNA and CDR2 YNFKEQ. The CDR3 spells CASSQDSGGWDSYEQYF. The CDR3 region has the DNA TGTGCCAGCAGCCAAGATTCCGGGGGGTGGGATTCCTACGAGCAGTACTTC.

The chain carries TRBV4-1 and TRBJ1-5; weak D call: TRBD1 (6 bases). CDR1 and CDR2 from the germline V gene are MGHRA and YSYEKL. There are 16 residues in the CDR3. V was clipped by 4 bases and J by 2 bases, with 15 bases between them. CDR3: CASSREGGRGNQPQHF. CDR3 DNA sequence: TGCGCCAGCAGCCGCGAGGGGGGAAGGGGCAATCAGCCCCAGCATTTT.

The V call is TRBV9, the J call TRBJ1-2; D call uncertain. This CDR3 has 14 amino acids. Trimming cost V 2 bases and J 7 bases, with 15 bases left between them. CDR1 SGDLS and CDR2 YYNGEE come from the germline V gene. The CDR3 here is CASSVSTLPGGYTF. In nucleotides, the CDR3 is TGTGCCAGCAGCGTTTCGACCCTTCCCGGTGGCTACACCTTC.

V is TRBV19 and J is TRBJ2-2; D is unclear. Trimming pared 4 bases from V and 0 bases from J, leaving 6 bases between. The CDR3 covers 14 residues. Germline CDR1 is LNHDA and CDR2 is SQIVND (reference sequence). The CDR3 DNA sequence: TGTGCCAGTAGTACGAGTACGAACACCGGGGAGCTGTTTTTT. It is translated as CASSTSTNTGELFF.

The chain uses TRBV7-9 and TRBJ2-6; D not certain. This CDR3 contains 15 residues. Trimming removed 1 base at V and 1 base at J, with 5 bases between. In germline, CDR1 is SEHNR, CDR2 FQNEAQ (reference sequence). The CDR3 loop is CASSLGPSGANVLTF. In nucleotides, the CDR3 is TGTGCCAGCAGCTTAGGCCCTTCTGGGGCCAACGTCCTGACTTTC.

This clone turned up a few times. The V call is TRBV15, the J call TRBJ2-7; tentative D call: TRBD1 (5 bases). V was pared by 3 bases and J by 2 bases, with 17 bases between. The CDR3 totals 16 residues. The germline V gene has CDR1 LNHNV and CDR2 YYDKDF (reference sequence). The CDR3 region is CATSSPFGREAYEQYF. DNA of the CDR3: TGTGCCACCAGCAGCCCCTTTGGCAGGGAAGCCTACGAGCAGTACTTC.

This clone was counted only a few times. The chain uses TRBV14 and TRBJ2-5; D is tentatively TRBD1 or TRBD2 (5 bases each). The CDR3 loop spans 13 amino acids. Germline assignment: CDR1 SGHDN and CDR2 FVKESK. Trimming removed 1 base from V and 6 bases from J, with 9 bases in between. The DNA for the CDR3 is TGTGCCAGCAGCCAAGCCGGGGCACAGACCCAGTACTTC. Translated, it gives CASSQAGAQTQYF.

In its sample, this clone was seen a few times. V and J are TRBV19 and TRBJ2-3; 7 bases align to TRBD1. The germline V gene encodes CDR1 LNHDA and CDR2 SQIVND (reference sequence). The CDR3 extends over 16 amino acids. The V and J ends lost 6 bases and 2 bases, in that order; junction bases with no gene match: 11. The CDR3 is CASSGIRDSVTDTQYF. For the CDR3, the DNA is TGTGCCAGTAGCGGTATCCGGGACAGTGTCACAGATACGCAGTATTTT.

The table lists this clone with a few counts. In nucleotides, the CDR3 is TGTGCCAGCAGCTCCCTAAGACTAGCGGGGACCAGCTACGAGCAGTACTTC. It yields the protein CASSSLRLAGTSYEQYF. The chain links TRBV7-9 to TRBJ2-7; 11 nucleotides line up with TRBD2. The junction had 11 bases not matched to a gene; V was cut back by 4 bases and J by 3 bases. Germline CDR1 SEHNR, CDR2 FQNEAQ (reference sequence). The CDR3 covers 17 residues.

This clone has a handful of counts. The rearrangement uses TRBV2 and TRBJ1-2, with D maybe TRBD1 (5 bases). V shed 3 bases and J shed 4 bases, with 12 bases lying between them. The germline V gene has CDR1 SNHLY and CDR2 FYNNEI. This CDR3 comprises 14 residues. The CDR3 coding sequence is TGTGCCAGCAGTGAGGTCGCGGGGCTCTATGGCTACACCTTC. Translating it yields CASSEVAGLYGYTF.

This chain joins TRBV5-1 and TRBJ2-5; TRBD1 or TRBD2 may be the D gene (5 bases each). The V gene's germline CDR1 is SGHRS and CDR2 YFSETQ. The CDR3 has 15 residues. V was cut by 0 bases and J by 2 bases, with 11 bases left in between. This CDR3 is CASSLAVGEQETQYF. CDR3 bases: TGCGCCAGCAGCTTGGCCGTGGGGGAACAAGAGACCCAGTACTTC.